This T cell receptor beta chain was identified in a study of blood T cell repertoires in COVID-19. The overall study: Samples taken during acute and convalescent COVID-19 were collected in the United States, Italy and Spain. PBMCs, B-cell-depleted T cells, or T cells were the source of the cDNA or gDNA that made up the material.

From germline, CDR1 is SGHAT and CDR2 FQDESV (reference sequence). The ends were cut back, 2 bases at V and 5 bases at J, with 17 bases in the middle. The CDR3 totals 16 residues. In the authors' workflow: By means of reference gene primer amplification, nucleated cell counts were estimated. Produced via immunoSEQ multiplex PCR; TCRdb's table is partial and in-frame only. V and J calls and clone size are given by that table; D and trimming were obtained from the DNA. The table has some 330,000 clones, around nine tenths seen once. The chain has TRBV11-1 and TRBJ2-3; D unresolved. The sequencing input was peripheral blood. The sequence was collected from a woman in her forties or fifties with active or convalescent COVID-19. CDR3 DNA sequence: TGTGCCAGCAGCTTATTACGACTGCAGACGGGAGATACGCAGTATTTT. Protein product: CASSLLRLQTGDTQYF.